This TCR beta chain was obtained from a study of beta chain features in type 1 diabetes. The study, taken as a whole, reports: Shortening that was moderate but significant affected the TCRB CDR3s of Type 1 diabetes patients in all four CD4+ subsets.

The ends lost 3 bases at V and 2 bases at J; junction bases unmatched: 8. Germline-derived CDR1 and CDR2 are SQVTM and ANQGSEA. The CDR3 has 16 residues. A few counts support this clone. Antigen: not known. cDNA synthesis used the whole RNA isolate, giving expressed TCRB sequences. Produced via immunoSEQ multiplex PCR; TCRdb's table is partial and in-frame only. This sample has roughly 350,000 clones; over 8.5% occur once, and the top ten carry about 0.64%. The sample consisted of central memory CD4+ T cells from blood. The sequence was collected from a man between 25 and 39 years old with type 1 diabetes. The chain joins TRBV29-1 to TRBJ2-1, with 9 bases aligning to TRBD2. The CDR3 region is CSVEGQASGTYNEQFF. CDR3 DNA: TGCAGCGTTGAGGGGCAGGCTAGCGGGACCTACAATGAGCAGTTCTTC.